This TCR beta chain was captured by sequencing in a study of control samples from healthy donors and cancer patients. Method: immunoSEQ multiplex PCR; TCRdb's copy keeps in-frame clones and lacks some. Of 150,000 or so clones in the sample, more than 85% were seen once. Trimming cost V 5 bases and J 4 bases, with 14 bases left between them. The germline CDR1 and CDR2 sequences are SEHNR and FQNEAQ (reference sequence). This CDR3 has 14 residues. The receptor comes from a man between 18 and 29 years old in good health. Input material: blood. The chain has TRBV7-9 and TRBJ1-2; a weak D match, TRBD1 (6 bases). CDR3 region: CASSPWDMVYGYTF. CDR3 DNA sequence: TGTGCCAGCAGCCCGTGGGACATGGTCTATGGCTACACCTTC.